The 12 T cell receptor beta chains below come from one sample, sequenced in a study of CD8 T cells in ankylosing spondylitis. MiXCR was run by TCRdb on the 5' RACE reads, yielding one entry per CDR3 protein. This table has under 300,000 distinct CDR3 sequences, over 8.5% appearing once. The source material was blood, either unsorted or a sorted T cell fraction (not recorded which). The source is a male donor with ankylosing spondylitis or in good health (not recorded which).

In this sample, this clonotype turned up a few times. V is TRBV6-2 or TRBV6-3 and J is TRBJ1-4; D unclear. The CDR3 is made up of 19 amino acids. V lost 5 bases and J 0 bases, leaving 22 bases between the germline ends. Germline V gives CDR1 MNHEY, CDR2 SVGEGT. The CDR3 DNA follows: TGTGCCAGCAGTATTGGTATCCTCAGGACCACCTCAACTAATGAAAAACTGTTTTTT. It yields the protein CASSIGILRTTSTNEKLFF.

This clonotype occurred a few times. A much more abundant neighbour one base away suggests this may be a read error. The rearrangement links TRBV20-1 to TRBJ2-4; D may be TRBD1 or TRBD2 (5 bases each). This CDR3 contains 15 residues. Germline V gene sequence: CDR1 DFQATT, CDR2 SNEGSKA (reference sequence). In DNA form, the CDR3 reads TGCATTGCTCGGCCGGACTCCAGGGCGGAAAACATTCAGTACTTC. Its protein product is CIARPDSRAENIQYF.

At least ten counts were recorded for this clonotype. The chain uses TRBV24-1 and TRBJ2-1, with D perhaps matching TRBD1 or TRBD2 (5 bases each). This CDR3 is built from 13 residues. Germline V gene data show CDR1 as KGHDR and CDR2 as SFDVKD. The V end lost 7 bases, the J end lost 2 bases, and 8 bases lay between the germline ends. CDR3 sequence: CATSRGAYNEQFF. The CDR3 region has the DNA TGTGCCACCAGCCGGGGCGCCTACAATGAGCAGTTCTTC.

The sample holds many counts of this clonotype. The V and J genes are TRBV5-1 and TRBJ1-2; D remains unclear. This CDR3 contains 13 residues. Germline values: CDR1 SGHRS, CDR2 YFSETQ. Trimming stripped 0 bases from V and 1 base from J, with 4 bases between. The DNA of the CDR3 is TGCGCCAGCAGCTTGGACGTTAACTATGGCTACACCTTC. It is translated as CASSLDVNYGYTF.

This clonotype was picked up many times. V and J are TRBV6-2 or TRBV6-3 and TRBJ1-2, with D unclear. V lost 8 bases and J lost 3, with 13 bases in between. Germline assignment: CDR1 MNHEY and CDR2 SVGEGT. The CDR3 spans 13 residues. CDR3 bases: TGTGCCAGCCGACACCGCCTATACTATGGCTACACCTTC. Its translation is CASRHRLYYGYTF.

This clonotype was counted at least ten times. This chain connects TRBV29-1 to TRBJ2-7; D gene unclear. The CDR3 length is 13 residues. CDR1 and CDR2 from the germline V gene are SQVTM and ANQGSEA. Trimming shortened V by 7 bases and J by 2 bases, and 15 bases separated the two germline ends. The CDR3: CSGPRRLPYEQYF. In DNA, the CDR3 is TGCAGCGGACCCCGGAGACTCCCCTACGAGCAGTACTTC.

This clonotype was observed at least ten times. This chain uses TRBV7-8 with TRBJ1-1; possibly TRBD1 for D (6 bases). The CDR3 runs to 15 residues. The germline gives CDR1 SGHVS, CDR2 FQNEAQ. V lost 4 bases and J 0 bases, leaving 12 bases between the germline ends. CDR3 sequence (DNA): TGTGCCAGCAGCTGGCTGACAGGCATGAACACTGAAGCTTTCTTT. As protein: CASSWLTGMNTEAFF.

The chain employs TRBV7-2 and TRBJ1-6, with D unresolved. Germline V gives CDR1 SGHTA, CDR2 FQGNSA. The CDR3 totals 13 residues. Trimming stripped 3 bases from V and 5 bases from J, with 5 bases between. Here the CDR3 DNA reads TGTGCCAGCAGCTTTTCGAATAATTCACCCCTCCACTTT. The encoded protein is CASSFSNNSPLHF.

The CDR3 DNA reads as TGTGCCAGCAGTTTACTCCAGGCTGGGGCAGAGAGCGAGCAGTACTTC. It is translated as CASSLLQAGAESEQYF. The chain carries TRBV28 and TRBJ2-7; possible D gene TRBD1, 5 bases. This CDR3 contains 16 residues. V was shortened by 2 bases and J by 6 bases, with 20 bases between the two germline ends. Germline loops: CDR1 MDHEN, CDR2 SYDVKM.

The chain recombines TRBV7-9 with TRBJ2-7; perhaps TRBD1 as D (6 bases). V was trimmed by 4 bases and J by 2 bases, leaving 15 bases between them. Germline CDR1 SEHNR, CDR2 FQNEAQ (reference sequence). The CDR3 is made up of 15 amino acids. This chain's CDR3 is CASSYRATTTYEQYF. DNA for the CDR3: TGTGCCAGCAGCTACAGGGCGACCACGACCTACGAGCAGTACTTC.

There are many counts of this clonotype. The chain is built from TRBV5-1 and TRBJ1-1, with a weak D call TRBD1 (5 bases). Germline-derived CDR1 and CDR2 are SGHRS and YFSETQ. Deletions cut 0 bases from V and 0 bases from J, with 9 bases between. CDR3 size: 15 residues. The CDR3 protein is CASSLASGLNTEAFF. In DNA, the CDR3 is TGCGCCAGCAGCTTGGCCTCAGGGCTGAACACTGAAGCTTTCTTT.

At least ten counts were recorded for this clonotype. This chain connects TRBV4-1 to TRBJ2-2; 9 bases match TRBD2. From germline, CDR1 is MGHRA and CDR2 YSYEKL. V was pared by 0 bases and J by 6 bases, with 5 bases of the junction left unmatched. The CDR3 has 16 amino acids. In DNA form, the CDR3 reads TGCGCCAGCAGCCAAGAGGGACTAGCCTTTGCCGGGGAGCTGTTTTTT. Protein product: CASSQEGLAFAGELFF.